This T cell receptor (beta chain) was documented in a study of T cells in Graves' hyperthyroidism and ophthalmopathy. Whole-study results and caveats: Among thyroid clonotypes expanded above 0.001, most also appeared in blood.

The study enrolled patients aged 18 to 65 with newly diagnosed hyperthyroidism of under 2 months' duration. The sample holds many counts of this clonotype. The antigen is undetermined. RNA transcripts were the template for amplifying TCR beta CDR3 regions. In the first-round RT-PCR of the TCR CDR3, the HTBI primer set was used. TCRdb ran MiXCR on the multiplex PCR reads and lists one entry per CDR3 protein. The sample lists hundreds of thousands of distinct CDR3 sequences, about 17% occurring once. The CDR3 loop spans 14 amino acids. Germline-derived CDR1 and CDR2 are SGHNT and YENEEA. The V gene lost 3 bases and the J gene lost 6 bases, with 15 bases spanning the gap.

The chain joins TRBV11-3 to TRBJ2-7, with D tentatively TRBD2 (6 bases). The sequencing input was blood. The receptor was derived from a woman in her twenties or thirties with Graves' hyperthyroidism. The CDR3 DNA reads TGTGCCAGCAGCTTCGAGGAGGGTAGCCTCGAGCAGTACTTC. It is translated as CASSFEEGSLEQYF.